The rows below give T cell receptor beta chains drawn from one sample of a study of early T cells in non-severe SARS-CoV-2 infection. TCRdb re-called the 5' RACE reads through MiXCR, storing one row per CDR3 protein. The sample lists some 31,000 distinct CDR3 sequences, approximately 6% occurring once. The sample taken for sequencing was whole blood. Receptors were obtained from an adult who was a healthcare worker with PCR-confirmed SARS-CoV-2 infection or an uninfected control (not recorded which). CDR3s include the opening cysteine and the closing phenylalanine or tryptophan. Each record gives: clone size, D gene, J gene, CDR3 length, V gene, CDR3 DNA, CDR3 protein. The D gene is left open where the match is weak. The size entry is marked missing in some rows and otherwise reads once, few, many or a size class.

many,.,TRBJ2-3,15,TRBV11-2,TGTGCCAGCAGCTTAGTCCCGCGGGCCACAGATACGCAGTATTTT,CASSLVPRATDTQYF
many,.,TRBJ2-1,17,TRBV29-1,TGCAGCTCAACTGGGGGGGCGCCCGGCTTCGGCTTCGATGAGCAGTTCTTC,CSSTGGAPGFGFDEQFF
many,.,TRBJ1-5,15,TRBV11-2,TGTGCCAGCAGTCTTGTAGGGGGAAGCAATCAGCCCCAGCATTTT,CASSLVGGSNQPQHF
many,TRBD1,TRBJ1-1,14,TRBV6-6,TGTGCCAGCAGCCCTACAGGGGCAAACACTGAAGCTTTCTTT,CASSPTGANTEAFF
many,TRBD1,TRBJ1-2,17,TRBV4-1,TGCGCCAGCAGCCAAGACGGGCCAGGGGGTATGAACTATGGCTACACCTTC,CASSQDGPGGMNYGYTF
.,.,TRBJ1-1,14,TRBV28,TGTGCCAGCAGTTTATCGCGCGGAAGTACTGAAGCTTTCTTT,CASSLSRGSTEAFF
many,TRBD2,TRBJ2-7,16,TRBV28,TGTGCCAGCAGTTTATGGGCTAGCGGGAGCTCCTACGAGCAGTACTTC,CASSLWASGSSYEQYF
many,TRBD1,TRBJ1-2,15,TRBV10-3,TGTGCCATCAGTGATATGACAGGGGGCGACTATGGCTACACCTTC,CAISDMTGGDYGYTF
many,TRBD1,TRBJ1-1,13,TRBV4-3,TGCGCCAGCAGAATTGATGGGACAGGGCATGCTTTCTTT,CASRIDGTGHAFF
many,.,TRBJ2-3,14,TRBV12-3/TRBV12-4,TGTGCCAGCAGAGTAGGGGGGAGCACAGATACGCAGTATTTT,CASRVGGSTDTQYF
many,TRBD1,TRBJ1-2,16,TRBV5-1,TGCGCCAGCAGCTTGGTTGGGGACAGGGGAAGATATGGCTACACCTTC,CASSLVGDRGRYGYTF
.,.,TRBJ2-3,16,TRBV5-1,TGCGCCAGCAGCCCATCCATCACCGGGCGCACAGATACGCAGTATTTT,CASSPSITGRTDTQYF
many,.,TRBJ2-5,17,TRBV20-1,TGCAGTGCTAGTAAATCGGCTGGGGGGAAGTTGAGGGAGACCCAGTACTTC,CSASKSAGGKLRETQYF
few,.,TRBJ2-7,17,TRBV4-2,TGTGCCAGCAGCCAAGTCCTAATTGGCAGGTCCTCCTACGAGCAGTACTTC,CASSQVLIGRSSYEQYF
.,TRBD1,TRBJ2-1,14,TRBV20-1,TGCAGTGGGGGGGGACAGGGCCCATACAATGAGCAGTTCTTC,CSGGGQGPYNEQFF
many,.,TRBJ2-5,14,TRBV6-2/TRBV6-3,TGTGCCAGCAGTTACGGAGGCTTACAAGAGACCCAGTACTTC,CASSYGGLQETQYF
many,.,TRBJ1-5,17,TRBV24-1,TGTGCCGTCGGGGACGATTTGGAAGTGGGGAGCAATCAGCCCCAGCATTTT,CAVGDDLEVGSNQPQHF
few,TRBD1,TRBJ2-3,17,TRBV20-1,TGCAGTGCTAGACCTGTTTGGTCGGGACAGTATACAGATACGCAGTATTTT,CSARPVWSGQYTDTQYF
many,.,TRBJ2-5,11,TRBV7-9,TGTGCCAGCAGCTTAGCGGAGACCCAGTACTTC,CASSLAETQYF
many,TRBD2,TRBJ2-2,16,TRBV6-2/TRBV6-3,TGTGCCAGCAACTGGGGGACTAGGATTAACACCGGGGAGCTGTTTTTT,CASNWGTRINTGELFF
few,TRBD2,TRBJ2-7,15,TRBV28,TGTGCCAGCAGTCTTTTCGGGGGGGGTTCCTACGAGCAGTACTTC,CASSLFGGGSYEQYF
.,TRBD2,TRBJ2-1,15,TRBV6-5,TGTGCCAGCAGTTACGGACTAGCGGGAGGTGCTGAGCAGTTCTTC,CASSYGLAGGAEQFF
many,.,TRBJ1-2,14,TRBV19,TGTGCCAGTAAAGGGCAGCGGGTGAACTATGGCTACACCTTC,CASKGQRVNYGYTF
many,.,TRBJ1-2,14,TRBV6-5,TGTGCCAGCAGCCTACGAGATCCTAACTATGGCTACACCTTC,CASSLRDPNYGYTF
.,.,TRBJ1-6,16,TRBV28,TGTGCCAGCACCTCTCCGGGGGCCACCTATAATTCACCCCTCCACTTT,CASTSPGATYNSPLHF
few,TRBD1,TRBJ1-4,14,TRBV12-3/TRBV12-4,TGTGCCAGCACCCTCGACAGGGGGGATGAAAAACTGTTTTTT,CASTLDRGDEKLFF
many,.,TRBJ2-3,16,TRBV7-2,TGTGCCAGCAGCCCGACACGGAGGGCTAGCACAGATACGCAGTATTTT,CASSPTRRASTDTQYF
many,TRBD2,TRBJ2-3,15,TRBV6-2/TRBV6-3,TGTGCCAGCAGAACCCCAGCGGGAGGGCCAGATACGCAGTATTTT,CASRTPAGGPDTQYF
few,.,TRBJ2-4,13,TRBV29-1,TGCAGCGTTAGAGTGGTAGCCAAAAACATTCAGTACTTC,CSVRVVAKNIQYF
many,TRBD2,TRBJ2-1,16,TRBV5-1,TGCGCCAGCAGCCGCTTAGCGGGAGGGTCCAGCAATGAGCAGTTCTTC,CASSRLAGGSSNEQFF
many,TRBD2,TRBJ2-1,17,TRBV3-1,TGTGCCAGCAGCCAAGCGAATCCCGGGACTAGCGCCTCTGAGCAGTTCTTC,CASSQANPGTSASEQFF
.,TRBD1,TRBJ2-2,16,TRBV5-1,TGCGCCAGCGATCCCAGAGGGGGCAAAAACACCGGGGAGCTGTTTTTT,CASDPRGGKNTGELFF
many,.,TRBJ2-7,15,TRBV19,TGTGCCAGTAGCGAGGGTATAATTCTCTCCTACGAGCAGTACTTC,CASSEGIILSYEQYF
many,TRBD2,TRBJ2-3,16,TRBV10-2,TGCGCCAGCAGTGCGGCTAGCGGGAGGCATCGGGATACGCAGTATTTT,CASSAASGRHRDTQYF
few,TRBD1,TRBJ1-3,14,TRBV20-1,TGCAGTGCTGGGACAGGGAGGATTGGAAACACCATATATTTT,CSAGTGRIGNTIYF